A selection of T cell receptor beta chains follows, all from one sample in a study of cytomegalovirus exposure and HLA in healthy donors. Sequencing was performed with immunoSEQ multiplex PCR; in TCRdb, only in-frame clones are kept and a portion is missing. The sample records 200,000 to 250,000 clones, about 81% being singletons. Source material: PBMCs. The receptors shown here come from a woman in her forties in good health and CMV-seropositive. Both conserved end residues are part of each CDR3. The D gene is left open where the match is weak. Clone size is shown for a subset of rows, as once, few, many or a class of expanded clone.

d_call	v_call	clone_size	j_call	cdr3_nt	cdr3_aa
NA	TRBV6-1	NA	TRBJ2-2	TGTGCCAGCATTGAGACAGGTTTCGGCGGGGAGCTGTTTTTT	CASIETGFGGELFF
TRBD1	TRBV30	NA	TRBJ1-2	TGTGCCTGGAGTGCGACAGGGGGGGCTGGCTACACCTTC	CAWSATGGAGYTF
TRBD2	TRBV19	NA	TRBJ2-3	TGTGCCAGTAAAAGGGGAGGGGGCACAGATACGCAGTATTTT	CASKRGGGTDTQYF
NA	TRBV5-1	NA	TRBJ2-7	TGCGCCAGCAGCTCCTCAGGGGGGTACGAGCAGTACTTC	CASSSSGGYEQYF
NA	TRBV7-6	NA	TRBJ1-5	TGTGCCAGCAGCCCCGAGACCCGAACAGGTGGGCTCTATAGCAATCAGCCCCAGCATTTT	CASSPETRTGGLYSNQPQHF
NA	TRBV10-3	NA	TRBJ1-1	TGTGCCTCGTCAGCACAGACAGCTGAAGCTTTCTTT	CASSAQTAEAFF
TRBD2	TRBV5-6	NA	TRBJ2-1	TGTGCCAGCAGCTTCAGTGCTAGCGGCAGCTCCTACAATGAGCAGTTCTTC	CASSFSASGSSYNEQFF
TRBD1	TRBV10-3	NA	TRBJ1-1	TGTGCCATCAGTGAGCCCGGACAGGGTACCGGCACTGAAGCTTTCTTT	CAISEPGQGTGTEAFF
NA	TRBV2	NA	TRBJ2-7	TGTGCCAGCAGCAGGGGCCCTGCCGGGGCCTACGAGCAGTACTTC	CASSRGPAGAYEQYF
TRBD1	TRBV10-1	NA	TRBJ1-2	TGCGCCAGCAGCCTCCAAGAGGACAGGGTGCCCTATGGCTACACCTTC	CASSLQEDRVPYGYTF
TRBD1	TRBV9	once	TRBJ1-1	TGTGCCAGCAGCGAGGGACAGGGCTCTCTGGGGGGTGAAGCTTTCTTT	CASSEGQGSLGGEAFF
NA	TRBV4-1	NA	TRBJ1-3	TGCGCCAGCAGCCTCCCCGGCGGACAGCTTGGAAACACCATATATTTT	CASSLPGGQLGNTIYF